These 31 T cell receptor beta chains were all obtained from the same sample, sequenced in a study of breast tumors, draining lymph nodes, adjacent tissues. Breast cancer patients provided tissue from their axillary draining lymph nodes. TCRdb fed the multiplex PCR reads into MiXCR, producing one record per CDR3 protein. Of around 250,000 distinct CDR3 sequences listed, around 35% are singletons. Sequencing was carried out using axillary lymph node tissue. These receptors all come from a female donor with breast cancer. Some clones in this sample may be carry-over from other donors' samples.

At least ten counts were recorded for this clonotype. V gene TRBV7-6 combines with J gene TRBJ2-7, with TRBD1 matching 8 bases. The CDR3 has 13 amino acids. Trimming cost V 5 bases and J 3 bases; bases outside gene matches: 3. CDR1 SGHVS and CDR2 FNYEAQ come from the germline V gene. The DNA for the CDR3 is TGTGCCAGCAGCCCCGGACAGGGCTACGAGCAGTACTTC. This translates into CASSPGQGYEQYF. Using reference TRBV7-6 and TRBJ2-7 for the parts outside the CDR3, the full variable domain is GAGVSQSPRYKVTKRGQDVALRCDPISGHVSLYWYRQALGQGPEFLTYFNYEAQQDKSGLPNDRFSAERPEGSISTLTIQRTEQRDSAMYRCASSPGQGYEQYFGPGTRLTVT.

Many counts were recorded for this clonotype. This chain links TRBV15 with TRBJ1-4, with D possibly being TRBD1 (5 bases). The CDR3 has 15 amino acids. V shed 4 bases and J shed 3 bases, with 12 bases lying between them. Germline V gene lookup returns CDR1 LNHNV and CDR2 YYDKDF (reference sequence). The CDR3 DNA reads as TGTGCCACCAGCAAAGTCTGGGGACCTAATGAAAAACTGTTTTTT. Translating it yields CATSKVWGPNEKLFF.

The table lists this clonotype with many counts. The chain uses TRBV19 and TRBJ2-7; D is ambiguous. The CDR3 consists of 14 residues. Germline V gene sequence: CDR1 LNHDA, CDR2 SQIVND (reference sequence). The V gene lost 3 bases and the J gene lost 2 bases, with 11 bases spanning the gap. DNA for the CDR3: TGTGCCAGTAGTATCCCCGGCGTACCCTACGAGCAGTACTTC. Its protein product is CASSIPGVPYEQYF.

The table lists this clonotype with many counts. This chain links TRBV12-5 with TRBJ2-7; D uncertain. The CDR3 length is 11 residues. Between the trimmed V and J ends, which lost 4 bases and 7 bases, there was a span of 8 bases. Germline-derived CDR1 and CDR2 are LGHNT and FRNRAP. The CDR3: CASGSRVEQYF. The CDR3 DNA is TGTGCTAGTGGTTCCCGAGTTGAGCAGTACTTC. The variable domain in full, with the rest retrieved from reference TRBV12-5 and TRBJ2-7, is DARVTQTPRHKVTEMGQEVTMRCQPILGHNTVFWYRQTMMQGLELLAYFRNRAPLDDSGMPKDRFSAEMPDATLATLKIQPSEPRDSAVYFCASGSRVEQYFGPGTRLTVT.

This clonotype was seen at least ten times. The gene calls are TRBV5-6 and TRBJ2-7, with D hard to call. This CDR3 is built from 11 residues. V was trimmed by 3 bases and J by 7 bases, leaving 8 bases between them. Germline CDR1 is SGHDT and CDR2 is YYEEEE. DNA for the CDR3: TGTGCCAGCAGCTGGGGTTTGGAGCAGTACTTC. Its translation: CASSWGLEQYF. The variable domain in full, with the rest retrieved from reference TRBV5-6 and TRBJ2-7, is DAGVTQSPTHLIKTRGQQVTLRCSPKSGHDTVSWYQQALGQGPQFIFQYYEEEERQRGNFPDRFSGHQFPNYSSELNVNALLLGDSALYLCASSWGLEQYFGPGTRLTVT.

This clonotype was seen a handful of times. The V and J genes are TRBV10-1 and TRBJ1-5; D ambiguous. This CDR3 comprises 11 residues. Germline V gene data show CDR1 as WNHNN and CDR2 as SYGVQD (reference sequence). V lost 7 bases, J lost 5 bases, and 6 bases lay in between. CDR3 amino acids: CASITDQPQHF. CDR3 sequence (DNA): TGCGCCAGCATAACTGATCAGCCCCAGCATTTT.

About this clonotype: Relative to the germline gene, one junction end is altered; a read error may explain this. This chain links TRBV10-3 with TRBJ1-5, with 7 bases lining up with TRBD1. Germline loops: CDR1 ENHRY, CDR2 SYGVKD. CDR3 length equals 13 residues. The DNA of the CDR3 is TGTGCCATCCGTCAGGGGGATGGGCAGCCCCGGCATTTT. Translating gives CAIRQGDGQPRHF.

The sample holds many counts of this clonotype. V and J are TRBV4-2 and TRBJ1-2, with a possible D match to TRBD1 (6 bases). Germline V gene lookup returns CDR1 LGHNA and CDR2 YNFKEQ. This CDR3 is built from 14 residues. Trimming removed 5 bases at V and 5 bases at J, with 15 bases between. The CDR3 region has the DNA TGTGCCAGCAGCTTTACAGGGATCTCTTATGGCTACACCTTC. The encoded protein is CASSFTGISYGYTF.

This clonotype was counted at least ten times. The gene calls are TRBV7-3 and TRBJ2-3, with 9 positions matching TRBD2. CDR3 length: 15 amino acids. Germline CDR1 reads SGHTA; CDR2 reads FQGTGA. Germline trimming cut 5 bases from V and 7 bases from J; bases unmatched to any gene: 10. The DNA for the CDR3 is TGTGCCAGCAGCCTGCTAGCGGGGCAACCCTATACGCAGTATTTT. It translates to CASSLLAGQPYTQYF.

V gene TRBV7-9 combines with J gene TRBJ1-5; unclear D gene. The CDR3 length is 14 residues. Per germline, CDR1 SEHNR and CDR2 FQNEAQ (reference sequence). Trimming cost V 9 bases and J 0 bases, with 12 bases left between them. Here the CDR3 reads CASRGSISNQPQHF. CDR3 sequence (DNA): TGTGCCAGTCGAGGGAGCATTAGCAATCAGCCCCAGCATTTT.

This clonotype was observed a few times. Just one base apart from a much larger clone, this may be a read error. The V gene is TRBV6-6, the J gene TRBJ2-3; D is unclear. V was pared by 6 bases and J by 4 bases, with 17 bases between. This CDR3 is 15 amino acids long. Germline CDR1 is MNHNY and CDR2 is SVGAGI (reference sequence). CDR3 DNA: TGTGCCAGCAGACCGAAAGGCCCTGGGGCAGATACGCAGTATTTT. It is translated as CASRPKGPGADTQYF.

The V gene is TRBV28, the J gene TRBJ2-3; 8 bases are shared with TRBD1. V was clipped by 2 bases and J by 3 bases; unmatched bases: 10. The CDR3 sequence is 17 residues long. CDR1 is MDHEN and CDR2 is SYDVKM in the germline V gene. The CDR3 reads CASSLGYDRGITDTQYF. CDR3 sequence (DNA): TGTGCCAGCAGTTTAGGATACGACAGGGGTATTACAGATACGCAGTATTTT.

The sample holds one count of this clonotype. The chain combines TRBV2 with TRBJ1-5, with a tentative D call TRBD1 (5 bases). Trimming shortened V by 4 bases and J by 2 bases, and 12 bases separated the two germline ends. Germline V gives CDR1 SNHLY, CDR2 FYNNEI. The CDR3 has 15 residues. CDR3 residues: CASSVESGRNQPQHF. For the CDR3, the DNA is TGTGCCAGCAGTGTCGAGTCAGGGCGCAATCAGCCCCAGCATTTT.

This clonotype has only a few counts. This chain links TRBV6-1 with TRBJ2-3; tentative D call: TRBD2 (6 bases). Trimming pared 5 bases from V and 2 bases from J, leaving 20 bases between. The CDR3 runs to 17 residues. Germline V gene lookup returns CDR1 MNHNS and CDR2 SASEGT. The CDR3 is CASSYLPQGGHTDTQYF. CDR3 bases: TGTGCCAGCAGTTACTTGCCCCAAGGAGGGCACACAGATACGCAGTATTTT.

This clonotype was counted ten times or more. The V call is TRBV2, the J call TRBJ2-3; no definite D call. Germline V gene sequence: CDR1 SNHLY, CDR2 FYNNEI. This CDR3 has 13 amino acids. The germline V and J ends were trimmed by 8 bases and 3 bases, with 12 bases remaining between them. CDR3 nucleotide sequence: TGTGCCAGCGCCGCTAGTAGAACAGATACGCAGTATTTT. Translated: CASAASRTDTQYF.

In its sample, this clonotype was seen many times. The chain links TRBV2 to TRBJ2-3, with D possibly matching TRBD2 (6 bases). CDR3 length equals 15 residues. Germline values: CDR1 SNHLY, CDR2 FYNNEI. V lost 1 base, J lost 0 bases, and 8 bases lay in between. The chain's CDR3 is CASSEVGTSTDTQYF. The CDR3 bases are TGTGCCAGCAGTGAAGTGGGGACTAGCACAGATACGCAGTATTTT.

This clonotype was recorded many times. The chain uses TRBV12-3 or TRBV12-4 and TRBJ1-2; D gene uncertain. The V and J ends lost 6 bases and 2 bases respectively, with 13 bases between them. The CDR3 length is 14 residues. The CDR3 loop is CASRNIAGNYGYTF. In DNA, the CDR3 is TGTGCCAGCAGAAACATTGCGGGGAACTATGGCTACACCTTC.

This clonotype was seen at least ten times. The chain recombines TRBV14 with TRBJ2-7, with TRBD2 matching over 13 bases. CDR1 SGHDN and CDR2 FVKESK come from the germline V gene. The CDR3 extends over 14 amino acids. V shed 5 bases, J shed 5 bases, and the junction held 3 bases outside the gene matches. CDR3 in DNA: TGTGCCAGCAGCTCGGGGACTAGCGGGAACGAGCAGTACTTC. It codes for CASSSGTSGNEQYF.

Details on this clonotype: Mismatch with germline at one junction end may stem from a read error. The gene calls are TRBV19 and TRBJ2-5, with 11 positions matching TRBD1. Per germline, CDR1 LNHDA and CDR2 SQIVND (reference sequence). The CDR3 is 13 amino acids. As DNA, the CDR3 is TGTGCCAGTACCCGGGACAGGGGGGAGACCCAGTGCTTC. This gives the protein CASTRDRGETQCF.

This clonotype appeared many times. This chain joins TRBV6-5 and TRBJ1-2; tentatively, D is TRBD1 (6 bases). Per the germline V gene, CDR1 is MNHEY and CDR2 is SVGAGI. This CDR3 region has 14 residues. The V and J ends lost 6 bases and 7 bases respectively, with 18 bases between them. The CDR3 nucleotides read TGTGCCAGCAGCTGGGCCCGACAGGTCCCTGGCTACACCTTC. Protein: CASSWARQVPGYTF.

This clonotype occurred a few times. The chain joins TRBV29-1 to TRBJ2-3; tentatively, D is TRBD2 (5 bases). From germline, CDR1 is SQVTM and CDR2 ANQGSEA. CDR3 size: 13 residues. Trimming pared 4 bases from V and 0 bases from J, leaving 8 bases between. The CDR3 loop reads CSVATGSTDTQYF. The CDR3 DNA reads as TGCAGCGTTGCGACGGGGAGCACAGATACGCAGTATTTT.

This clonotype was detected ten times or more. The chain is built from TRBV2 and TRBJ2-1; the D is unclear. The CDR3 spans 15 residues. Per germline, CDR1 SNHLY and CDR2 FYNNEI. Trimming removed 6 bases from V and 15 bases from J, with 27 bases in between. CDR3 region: CASSSSQSISMSWFF. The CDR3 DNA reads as TGTGCCAGCAGCTCTTCTCAGTCGATCTCGATGTCGTGGTTCTTC.

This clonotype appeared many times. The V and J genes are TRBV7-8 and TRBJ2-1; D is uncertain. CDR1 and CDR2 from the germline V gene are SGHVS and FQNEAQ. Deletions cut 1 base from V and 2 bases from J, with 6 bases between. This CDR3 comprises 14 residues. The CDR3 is CASSLVTTYNEQFF. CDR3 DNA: TGTGCCAGCAGCTTAGTCACCACCTACAATGAGCAGTTCTTC.

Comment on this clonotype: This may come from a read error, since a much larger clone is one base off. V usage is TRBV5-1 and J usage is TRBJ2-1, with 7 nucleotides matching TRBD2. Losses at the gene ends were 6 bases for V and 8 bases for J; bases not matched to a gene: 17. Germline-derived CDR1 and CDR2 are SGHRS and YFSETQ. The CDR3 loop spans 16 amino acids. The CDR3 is CASTLGTLAVFDEQFF. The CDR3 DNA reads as TGCGCCAGCACCTTAGGGACCCTAGCGGTTTTCGATGAGCAGTTCTTC.

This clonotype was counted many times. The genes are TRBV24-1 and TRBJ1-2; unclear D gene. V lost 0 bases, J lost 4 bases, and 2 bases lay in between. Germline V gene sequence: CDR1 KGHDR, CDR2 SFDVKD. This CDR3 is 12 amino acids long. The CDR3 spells CATSDLTYGYTF. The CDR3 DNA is TGTGCCACCAGTGATTTGACCTATGGCTACACCTTC.

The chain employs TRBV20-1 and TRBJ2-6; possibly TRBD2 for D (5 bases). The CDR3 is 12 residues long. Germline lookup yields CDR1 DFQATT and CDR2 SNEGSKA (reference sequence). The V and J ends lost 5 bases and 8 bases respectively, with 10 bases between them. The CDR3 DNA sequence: TGCAGTGCTTCTCCGGGGTCCAACGTCCTGACTTTC. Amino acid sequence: CSASPGSNVLTF.

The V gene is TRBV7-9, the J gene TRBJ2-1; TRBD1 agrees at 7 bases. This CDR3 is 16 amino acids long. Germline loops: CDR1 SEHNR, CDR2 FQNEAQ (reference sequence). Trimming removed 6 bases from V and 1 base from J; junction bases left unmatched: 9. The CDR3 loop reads CASRIEGAGSYNEQFF. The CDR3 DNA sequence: TGTGCCAGCAGAATAGAGGGGGCAGGGTCCTACAATGAGCAGTTCTTC.

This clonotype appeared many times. The CDR3 nucleotides read TGTGCCAGTAGTATACAGCGGGGGGGACCCACAGATACGCAGTATTTT. This translates into CASSIQRGGPTDTQYF. The rearrangement joins TRBV19 to TRBJ2-3; 10 nucleotides match TRBD2. Germline-derived CDR1 and CDR2 are LNHDA and SQIVND (reference sequence). The CDR3 totals 16 residues. Losses at the gene ends were 2 bases for V and 2 bases for J; bases not matched to a gene: 4.

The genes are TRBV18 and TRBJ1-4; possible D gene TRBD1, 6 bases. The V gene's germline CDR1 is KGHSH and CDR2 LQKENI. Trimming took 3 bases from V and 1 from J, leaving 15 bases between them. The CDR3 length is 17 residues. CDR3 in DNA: TGTGCCAGCTCACCGTTATCAACAGGGAAAACTAATGAAAAACTGTTTTTT. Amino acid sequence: CASSPLSTGKTNEKLFF.

In DNA, the CDR3 is TGTGCCACCAGTGATACCGGGACTAGCTCCACAGATACGCAGTATTTT. This gives the protein CATSDTGTSSTDTQYF. V is TRBV24-1 and J is TRBJ2-3, with TRBD2 matching over 9 bases. V was pared by 3 bases and J by 2 bases, with 5 bases of the junction left unmatched. CDR1 KGHDR and CDR2 SFDVKD come from the germline V gene. The CDR3 consists of 16 residues.

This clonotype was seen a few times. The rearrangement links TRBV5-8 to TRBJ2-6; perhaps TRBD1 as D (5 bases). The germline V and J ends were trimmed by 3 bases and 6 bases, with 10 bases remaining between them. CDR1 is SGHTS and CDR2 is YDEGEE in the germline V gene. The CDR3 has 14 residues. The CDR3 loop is CASSSGLAANVLTF. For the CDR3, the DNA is TGTGCCAGCAGCTCAGGGCTTGCGGCCAACGTCCTGACTTTC. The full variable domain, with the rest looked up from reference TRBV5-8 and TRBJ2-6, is EAGVTQSPTHLIKTRGQQATLRCSPISGHTSVYWYQQALGLGLQFLLWYDEGEERNRGNFPPRFSGRQFPNYSSELNVNALELEDSALYLCASSSGLAANVLTFGAGSRLTVL.